The 8 T cell receptor beta chains below come from one sample, sequenced in a study of CD8 T cells in ankylosing spondylitis. MiXCR, run by TCRdb on the 5' RACE reads, gives a single entry per CDR3 protein. This table holds about 360,000 distinct CDR3 sequences, 20% to 25% found once. The sequenced material came from blood, either unsorted or a sorted T cell fraction (not recorded which). These receptors all stem from a male donor with ankylosing spondylitis or in good health (not recorded which).

This clonotype was counted only a few times. The rearrangement joins TRBV20-1 to TRBJ2-1; tentatively, D is TRBD2 (6 bases). V lost 5 bases and J lost 5, with 22 bases in between. Germline CDR1 is DFQATT and CDR2 is SNEGSKA (reference sequence). CDR3 length: 16 amino acids. The DNA of the CDR3 is TGCAGTGCTGGGGGGATTCGAACCAACCTCGACAATGAGCAGTTCTTC. Protein product: CSAGGIRTNLDNEQFF.

The CDR3 loop is CASSQGLAPETQYF. For the CDR3, the DNA is TGTGCCAGCAGCCAAGGACTAGCGCCAGAGACCCAGTACTTC. The rearrangement joins TRBV3-1 to TRBJ2-5, with 8 bases fitting TRBD2. J was trimmed by 4 bases and V by 1 base; bases with no gene match: 2. CDR1 is LGHDT and CDR2 is YNNKEL in the germline V gene (reference sequence). The CDR3 sequence is 14 residues long.

The V and J genes are TRBV5-1 and TRBJ2-7; D is ambiguous. V shed 0 bases and J shed 5 bases, with 12 bases lying between them. Germline V CDR1 and CDR2: SGHRS, YFSETQ. This CDR3 is built from 14 residues. This CDR3 is CASSLDNRGHEQYF. CDR3 in DNA: TGCGCCAGCAGCTTGGACAACAGAGGCCACGAGCAGTACTTC.

V usage is TRBV7-6 and J usage is TRBJ2-1; D remains ambiguous. There are 18 residues in the CDR3. Germline V lookup: CDR1 SGHVS, CDR2 FNYEAQ. V was clipped by 1 base and J by 0 bases, with 16 bases between them. For the CDR3, the DNA is TGTGCCAGCAGCTTAGGCTACCTCGCGGTTAGCTCCTACAATGAGCAGTTCTTC. Amino acid sequence: CASSLGYLAVSSYNEQFF.

This rearrangement joins TRBV14 to TRBJ2-6; D not certain. Trimming stripped 4 bases from V and 4 bases from J, with 11 bases between. The CDR3 has 15 residues. Germline V gives CDR1 SGHDN, CDR2 FVKESK. The CDR3 DNA reads TGTGCCAGCAGCCCCCCCGCTCTCGGGGCCAACGTCCTGACTTTC. It encodes CASSPPALGANVLTF.

This clonotype was counted only a few times. The chain uses TRBV7-8 and TRBJ2-5; TRBD1 is a possible D gene (5 bases). V lost 5 bases to trimming and J lost 2 bases, with 12 bases between them. The CDR3 has 14 residues. CDR1 SGHVS and CDR2 FQNEAQ come from the germline V gene. In DNA form, the CDR3 reads TGTGCCAGCAGCCCCCAGGACAAACAAGAGACCCAGTACTTC. Its translation is CASSPQDKQETQYF.

This clonotype was seen only a few times. The chain joins TRBV4-1 to TRBJ2-1; 8 nucleotides align to TRBD1. The germline CDR1 and CDR2 sequences are MGHRA and YSYEKL. The CDR3 covers 15 residues. Unmatched junction bases numbered 14, after V lost 6 bases and J lost 10 bases. The CDR3 spells CASRPSGQGAGEQFF. In DNA form, the CDR3 reads TGCGCCAGCAGGCCGTCGGGGCAGGGGGCGGGGGAGCAGTTCTTC.

This clonotype was picked up a small number of times. The rearrangement joins TRBV6-5 to TRBJ2-7; D gene uncertain. Germline V gene data show CDR1 as MNHEY and CDR2 as SVGAGI. V was clipped by 7 bases and J by 3 bases, with 10 bases between them. The CDR3 runs 12 residues. CDR3 DNA sequence: TGTGCCAGCACAAGCCCGCACTACGAGCAGTACTTC. It encodes CASTSPHYEQYF.